Listed here is a single TCR beta chain. TCRdb keeps only in-frame clones here, not all; method: immunoSEQ multiplex PCR. The repertoire includes around 130,000 clones, about 96% of them detected once, and about 0.42% sits in the top ten. The CDR3 is 12 residues long. V was shortened by 7 bases and J by 7 bases, with 14 bases between the two germline ends. This sample is drawn from a study of T cell changes during pregnancy in multiple sclerosis. This TCR derives from a female donor with multiple sclerosis, enrolled in a pregnancy study. Sequenced material: peripheral blood, taken after pregnancy. The genes are TRBV23-1 and TRBJ2-7; TRBD1 is a possible D gene (6 bases). TRBV23-1 is noted as an ORF with a role that remains uncertain. The CDR3 DNA reads as TGCGCCAGCATTCCGACAGGCCGGGAGCAGTACTTC. Translated: CASIPTGREQYF.